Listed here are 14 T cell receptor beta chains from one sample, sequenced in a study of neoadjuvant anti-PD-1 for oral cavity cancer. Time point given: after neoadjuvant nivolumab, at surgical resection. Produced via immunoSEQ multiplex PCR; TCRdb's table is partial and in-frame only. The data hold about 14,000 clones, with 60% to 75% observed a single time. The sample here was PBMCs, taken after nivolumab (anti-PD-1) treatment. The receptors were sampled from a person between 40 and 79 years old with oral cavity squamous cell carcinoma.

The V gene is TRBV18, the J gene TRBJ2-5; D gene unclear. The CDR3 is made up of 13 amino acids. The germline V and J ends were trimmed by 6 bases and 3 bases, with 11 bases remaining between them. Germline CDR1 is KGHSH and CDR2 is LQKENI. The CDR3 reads CASSPRPKETQYF. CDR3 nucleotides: TGTGCCAGCTCGCCCAGGCCGAAAGAGACCCAGTACTTC.

CDR3 sequence: CASRGDRGPQETQYF. The CDR3 nucleotides read TGTGCCAGCAGAGGGGACAGGGGGCCGCAAGAGACCCAGTACTTC. The chain employs TRBV25-1 and TRBJ2-5; the match to TRBD1 covers 12 bases. Germline V gene data show CDR1 as MGHDK and CDR2 as SYGVNS. The CDR3 spans 15 residues. V shed 6 bases, J shed 2 bases, and the junction held 4 bases outside the gene matches.

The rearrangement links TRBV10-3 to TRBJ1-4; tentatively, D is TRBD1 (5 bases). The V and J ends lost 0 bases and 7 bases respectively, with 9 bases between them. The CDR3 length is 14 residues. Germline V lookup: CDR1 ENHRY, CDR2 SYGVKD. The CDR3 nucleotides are TGTGCCATCAGTGAGTCGCGGGGGACTGAAAAACTGTTTTTT. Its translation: CAISESRGTEKLFF.

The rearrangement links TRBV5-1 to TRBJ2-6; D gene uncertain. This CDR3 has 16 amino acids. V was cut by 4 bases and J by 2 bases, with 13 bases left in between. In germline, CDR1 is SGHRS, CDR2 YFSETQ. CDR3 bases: TGCGCCAGCAGCCCAGGCCCGACAACTGGGGCCAACGTCCTGACTTTC. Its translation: CASSPGPTTGANVLTF.

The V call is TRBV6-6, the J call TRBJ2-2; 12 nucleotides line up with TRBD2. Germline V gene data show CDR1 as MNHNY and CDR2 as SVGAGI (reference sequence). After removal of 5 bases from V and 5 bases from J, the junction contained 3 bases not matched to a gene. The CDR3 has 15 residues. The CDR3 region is CASSRLAGETGELFF. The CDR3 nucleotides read TGTGCCAGCAGTCGACTAGCGGGAGAGACCGGGGAGCTGTTTTTT.

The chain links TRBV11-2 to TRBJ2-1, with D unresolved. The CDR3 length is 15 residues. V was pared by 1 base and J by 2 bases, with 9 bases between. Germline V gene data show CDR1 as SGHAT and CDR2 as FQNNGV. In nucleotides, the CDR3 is TGTGCCAGCAGCTTAGGGTACGGTCCCTACAATGAGCAGTTCTTC. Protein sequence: CASSLGYGPYNEQFF.

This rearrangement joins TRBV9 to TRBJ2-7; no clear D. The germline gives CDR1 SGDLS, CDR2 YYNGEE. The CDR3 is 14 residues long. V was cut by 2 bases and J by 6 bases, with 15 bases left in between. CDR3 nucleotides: TGTGCCAGCAGCGTCGCCGGGCGTAATAGCGAGCAGTACTTC. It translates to CASSVAGRNSEQYF. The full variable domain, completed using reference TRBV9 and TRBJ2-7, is DSGVTQTPKHLITATGQRVTLRCSPRSGDLSVYWYQQSLDQGLQFLIQYYNGEERAKGNILERFSAQQFPDLHSELNLSSLELGDSALYFCASSVAGRNSEQYFGPGTRLTVT.

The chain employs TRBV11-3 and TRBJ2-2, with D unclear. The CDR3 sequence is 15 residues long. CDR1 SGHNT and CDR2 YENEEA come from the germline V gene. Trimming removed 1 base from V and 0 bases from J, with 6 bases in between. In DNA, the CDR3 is TGTGCCAGCAGCTTAGGAGGCCCGAACACCGGGGAGCTGTTTTTT. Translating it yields CASSLGGPNTGELFF.

CDR3 DNA sequence: TGTGCCAGCAGAGGGGGATCAGAGAGACAGACCCAGTACTTC. Its protein is CASRGGSERQTQYF. V usage is TRBV6-5 and J usage is TRBJ2-5; D may be TRBD1 (6 bases). Germline values: CDR1 MNHEY, CDR2 SVGAGI. CDR3 length equals 14 residues. V was cut by 6 bases and J by 6 bases, with 17 bases left in between.

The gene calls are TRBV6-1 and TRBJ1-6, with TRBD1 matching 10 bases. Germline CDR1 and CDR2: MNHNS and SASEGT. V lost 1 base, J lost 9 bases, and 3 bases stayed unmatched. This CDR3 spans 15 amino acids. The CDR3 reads CASSEGTGGGSPLHF. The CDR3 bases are TGTGCCAGCAGTGAAGGGACAGGGGGTGGTTCACCCCTCCACTTT.

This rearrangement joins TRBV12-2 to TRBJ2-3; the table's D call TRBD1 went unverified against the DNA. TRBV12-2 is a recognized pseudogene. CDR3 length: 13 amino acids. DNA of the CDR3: TGTGCAAGTCGCCCAAGGGGCTCAGATACGCAGTATTTT. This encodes CASRPRGSDTQYF.

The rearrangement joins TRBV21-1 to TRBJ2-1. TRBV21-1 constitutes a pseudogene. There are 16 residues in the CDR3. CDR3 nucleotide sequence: TGTGCCAGCAGCAAACCTGACTCACGAGGGGCCAATGAGCAGTTCTTC. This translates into CASSKPDSRGANEQFF.

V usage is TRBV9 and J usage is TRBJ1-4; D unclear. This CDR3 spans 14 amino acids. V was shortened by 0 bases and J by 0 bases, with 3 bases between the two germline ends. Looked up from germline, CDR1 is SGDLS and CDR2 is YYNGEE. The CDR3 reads CASSVEPTNEKLFF. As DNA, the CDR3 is TGTGCCAGCAGCGTAGAACCAACTAATGAAAAACTGTTTTTT.

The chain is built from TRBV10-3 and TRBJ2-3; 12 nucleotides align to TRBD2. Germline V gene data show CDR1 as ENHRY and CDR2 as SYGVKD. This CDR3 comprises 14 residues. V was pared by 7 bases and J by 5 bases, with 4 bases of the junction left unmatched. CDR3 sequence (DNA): TGTGCCATCACCCGGACTAGCGGGATAGATACGCAGTATTTT. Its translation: CAITRTSGIDTQYF.